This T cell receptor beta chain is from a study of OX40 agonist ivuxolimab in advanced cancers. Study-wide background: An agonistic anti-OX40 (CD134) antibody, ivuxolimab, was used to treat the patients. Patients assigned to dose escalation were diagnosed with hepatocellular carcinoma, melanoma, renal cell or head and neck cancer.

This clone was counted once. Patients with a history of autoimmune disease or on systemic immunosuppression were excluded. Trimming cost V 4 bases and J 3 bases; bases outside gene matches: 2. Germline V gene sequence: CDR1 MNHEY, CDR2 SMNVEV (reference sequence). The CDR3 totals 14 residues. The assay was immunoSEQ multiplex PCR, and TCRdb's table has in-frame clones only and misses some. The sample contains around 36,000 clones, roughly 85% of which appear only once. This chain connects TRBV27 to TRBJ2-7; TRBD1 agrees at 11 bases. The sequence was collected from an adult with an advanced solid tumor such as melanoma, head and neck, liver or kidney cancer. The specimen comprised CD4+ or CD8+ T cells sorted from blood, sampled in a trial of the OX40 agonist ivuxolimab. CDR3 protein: CASSSGTGGYEQYF. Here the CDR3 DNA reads TGTGCCAGCAGTTCGGGGACAGGGGGCTACGAGCAGTACTTC.